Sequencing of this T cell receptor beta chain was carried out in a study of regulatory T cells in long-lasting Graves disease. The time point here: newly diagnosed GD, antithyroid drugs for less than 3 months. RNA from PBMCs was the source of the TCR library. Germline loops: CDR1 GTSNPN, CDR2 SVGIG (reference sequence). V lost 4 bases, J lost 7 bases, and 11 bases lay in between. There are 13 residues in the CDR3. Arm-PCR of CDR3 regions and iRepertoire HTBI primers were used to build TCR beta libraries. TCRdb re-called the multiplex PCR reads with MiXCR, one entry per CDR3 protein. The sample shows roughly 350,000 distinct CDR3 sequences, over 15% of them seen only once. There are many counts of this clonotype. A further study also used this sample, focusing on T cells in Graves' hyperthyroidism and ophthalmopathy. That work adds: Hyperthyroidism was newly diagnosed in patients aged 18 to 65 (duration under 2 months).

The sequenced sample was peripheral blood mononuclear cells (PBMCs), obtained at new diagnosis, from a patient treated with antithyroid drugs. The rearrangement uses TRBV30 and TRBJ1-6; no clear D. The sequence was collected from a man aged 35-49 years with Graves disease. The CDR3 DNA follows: TGTGCCTGGAAAGGATTGTCAAATTCACCCCTCCACTTT. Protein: CAWKGLSNSPLHF.